These 28 T cell receptor beta chains were all obtained from the same sample, sequenced in a study of blood T cells in healthy people across ages. PCR was performed a second time for about 7 to 12 cycles using a sample-barcoded 5' primer and a J-beta primer mix. MiXCR, run by TCRdb on the 5' RACE reads, gives a single entry per CDR3 protein. The sample yields about a million distinct CDR3 sequences, around two fifths seen once. Sample: blood. The receptors derive from a man aged 18 to 30 in good health.

The chain carries TRBV6-2 or TRBV6-3 and TRBJ1-2; TRBD1 agrees at 8 bases. The germline V gene has CDR1 MNHEY and CDR2 SVGEGT. The CDR3 contains 14 residues. Trimming took 2 bases from V and 5 from J; bases not matched to a gene: 4. This CDR3 reads CASSYDRGLYGYTF. The CDR3 bases are TGTGCCAGCAGTTACGACAGGGGTTTGTATGGCTACACCTTC.

The genes are TRBV7-9 and TRBJ1-1; 9 nucleotides agree with TRBD1. Looked up from germline, CDR1 is SEHNR and CDR2 is FQNEAQ (reference sequence). V shed 3 bases, J shed 3 bases, and the junction held 5 bases outside the gene matches. The CDR3 sequence is 15 residues long. The CDR3 DNA reads as TGTGCCAGCAGCTTCGGAACAGGGGGCGACACTGAAGCTTTCTTT. This encodes CASSFGTGGDTEAFF. Full variable domain (outside the CDR3, taken from reference TRBV7-9 and TRBJ1-1): DTGVSQNPRHKITKRGQNVTFRCDPISEHNRLYWYRQTLGQGPEFLTYFQNEAQLEKSRLLSDRFSAERPKGSFSTLEIQRTEQGDSAMYLCASSFGTGGDTEAFFGQGTRLTVV.

This clonotype was found a few times. CDR3 region: CASSSHQEDGRYGYTF. The DNA of the CDR3 is TGTGCCAGCAGCTCACATCAGGAGGATGGACGCTATGGCTACACCTTC. V and J are TRBV7-8 and TRBJ1-2, with no clear D. V lost 4 bases and J 4 bases, leaving 19 bases between the germline ends. The CDR3 runs 16 residues. CDR1 is SGHVS, CDR2 FQNEAQ, per germline.

The V and J genes are TRBV2 and TRBJ2-1, with D perhaps matching TRBD1 (5 bases). The end of the DNA fits TRBJ2-7 better, so the J call may be wrong. The CDR3 consists of 16 residues. From germline, CDR1 is SNHLY and CDR2 FYNNEI. The CDR3, as DNA: TGTGCCAGCAGTGAACTAGAACAGGAGCTACACAATGAGCAGTACTTC. Translated: CASSELEQELHNEQYF.

This clonotype was found a few times. The chain is built from TRBV4-1 and TRBJ1-5, with D hard to call. The germline V and J ends were trimmed by 0 bases and 8 bases, with 20 bases remaining between them. CDR3 length: 17 residues. Germline values: CDR1 MGHRA, CDR2 YSYEKL. The CDR3 sequence is CASSQEGLSSGIKPQHF. CDR3 in DNA: TGCGCCAGCAGCCAAGAGGGCCTCTCGTCAGGAATCAAGCCCCAGCATTTT.

The table lists this clonotype with a few counts. The rearrangement joins TRBV20-1 to TRBJ2-1; possibly TRBD1 for D (6 bases). V was clipped by 5 bases and J by 2 bases, with 19 bases between them. This CDR3 is 16 amino acids long. In germline, CDR1 is DFQATT, CDR2 SNEGSKA (reference sequence). The CDR3 DNA reads as TGCAGTGCTGACGAAAGTGGTGGGACAACCTACAATGAGCAGTTCTTC. Translated: CSADESGGTTYNEQFF.

As regards this clonotype: Given a much more abundant clone one base away, this may be a read error. This chain connects TRBV12-3 or TRBV12-4 to TRBJ2-5, with TRBD1 matching 8 bases. CDR3 length: 16 amino acids. CDR3: CASSLGTGDSQEAQYF. The CDR3 nucleotides are TGTGCCAGCAGCCTAGGGACAGGCGATTCTCAAGAGGCCCAGTACTTC.

This clonotype was picked up a small number of times. The gene calls are TRBV20-1 and TRBJ2-5; D not certain. The CDR3 loop spans 16 amino acids. Germline V gene lookup returns CDR1 DFQATT and CDR2 SNEGSKA (reference sequence). V lost 0 bases and J lost 1, with 15 bases in between. This CDR3 is CSARDAEPPTQETQYF. In DNA, the CDR3 is TGCAGTGCTAGAGATGCGGAGCCTCCCACCCAAGAGACCCAGTACTTC.

The V call is TRBV27, the J call TRBJ2-7, with unresolved D. Trimming removed 8 bases from V and 0 bases from J, with 11 bases in between. The CDR3 runs to 13 residues. The germline V gene encodes CDR1 MNHEY and CDR2 SMNVEV (reference sequence). The chain's CDR3 is CASGQDSSYEQYF. The CDR3 coding sequence is TGTGCCAGCGGGCAGGATTCCTCCTACGAGCAGTACTTC.

The chain links TRBV3-1 to TRBJ2-7; 7 bases fit TRBD1. The CDR3 runs to 15 residues. V gave up 4 bases and J gave up 7 bases; unmatched junction bases: 13. Germline values: CDR1 LGHDT, CDR2 YNNKEL (reference sequence). Here the CDR3 DNA reads TGTGCCAGCAGCCCCTGGGACAGAAAGTACAATGAGCAGTACTTC. Residues: CASSPWDRKYNEQYF.

Comments on this clonotype: The junction departs from germline at one end; a sequencing error may be responsible. The chain couples TRBV6-6 to TRBJ2-7; 10 positions agree with TRBD1. The length of the CDR3 is 17 residues. Looked up from germline, CDR1 is MNHNY and CDR2 is SVGAGI (reference sequence). Here the CDR3 DNA reads TGTGCCAGCAGTGACTCCGGGACAGGGGTCCCGGAGGACGAGCAGTACTTC. As protein: CASSDSGTGVPEDEQYF.

This clonotype was found a few times. The chain has TRBV20-1 and TRBJ2-5; 8 nucleotides match TRBD1. Losses at the gene ends were 6 bases for V and 2 bases for J; bases not matched to a gene: 5. CDR3 length: 13 amino acids. Germline CDR1 reads DFQATT; CDR2 reads SNEGSKA (reference sequence). The chain's CDR3 is CSAAGQGQETQYF. The CDR3 DNA is TGCAGTGCCGCCGGACAGGGACAAGAGACCCAGTACTTC.

A word on this clonotype: At one boundary the junction diverges from the germline segment, which might be a read error. V and J are TRBV12-3 or TRBV12-4 and TRBJ2-5; D tentatively fits TRBD1 or TRBD2 (5 bases each). The CDR3 consists of 15 residues. The CDR3 DNA reads TGTGCCAACAGTTTAGAGGGACGGAAACAAGAGACCCAGTACTTC. It encodes CANSLEGRKQETQYF.

The table lists this clonotype with many counts. The rearrangement uses TRBV12-3 or TRBV12-4 and TRBJ2-7; 7 nucleotides agree with TRBD2. V lost 5 bases and J lost 0; bases outside the gene matches: 7. The CDR3 spans 15 residues. DNA of the CDR3: TGTGCCAGCAGTGCCTCTAGCGGAGGCTCCTACGAGCAGTACTTC. Its translation: CASSASSGGSYEQYF.

The V and J genes are TRBV9 and TRBJ2-1, with 12 nucleotides matching TRBD2. The V gene's germline CDR1 is SGDLS and CDR2 YYNGEE. The CDR3 loop spans 16 amino acids. The V segment lost 4 bases and the J segment 7 bases; nucleotides outside the gene matches: 9. The CDR3: CASSILAGGSRNEQFF. CDR3 sequence (DNA): TGTGCCAGCAGCATACTAGCGGGGGGTTCGAGAAATGAGCAGTTCTTC.

This clonotype was seen a handful of times. The CDR3 nucleotides read TGCGCCAGCAGCCAAGTTGTGACAGGGGGCCCTTTGGGCAATCAGCCCCAGCATTTT. Its translation: CASSQVVTGGPLGNQPQHF. The chain uses TRBV4-1 and TRBJ1-5, with 10 bases that match TRBD1. V lost 1 base, J lost 2 bases, and 11 bases stayed unmatched. CDR1 MGHRA and CDR2 YSYEKL come from the germline V gene. The length of the CDR3 is 19 residues.

The rearrangement uses TRBV6-5 and TRBJ1-1; the D gene is possibly TRBD1 (6 bases). CDR1 and CDR2 (germline): MNHEY, SVGAGI. This CDR3 is 14 amino acids long. Trimming took 5 bases from V and 5 from J, leaving 15 bases between them. The CDR3 DNA sequence: TGTGCCAGCAGTGGAACAGGGACGGGAACTGAAGCTTTCTTT. Its translation is CASSGTGTGTEAFF.

Only one count was recorded for this clonotype. The CDR3 nucleotides read TGTGCCAGCAGTGCGGCGAGTGGCTACACCTTC. Translated: CASSAASGYTF. The chain combines TRBV2 with TRBJ1-2; unclear D gene. The V end lost 4 bases, the J end lost 7 bases, and 7 bases lay between the germline ends. This CDR3 is 11 amino acids long. Germline V gives CDR1 SNHLY, CDR2 FYNNEI. The full variable domain, rest sourced from reference TRBV2 and TRBJ1-2, is EPEVTQTPSHQVTQMGQEVILRCVPISNHLYFYWYRQILGQKVEFLVSFYNNEISEKSEIFDDQFSVERPDGSNFTLKIRSTKLEDSAMYFCASSAASGYTFGSGTRLTVV.

This chain uses TRBV28 with TRBJ2-2; TRBD2 matches at 8 bases. After removal of 7 bases from V and 7 bases from J, the junction contained 17 bases not matched to a gene. This CDR3 is 17 amino acids long. Per the germline V gene, CDR1 is MDHEN and CDR2 is SYDVKM. The DNA for the CDR3 is TGTGCCAGCACTCCCGGTCGTTCGGGGGGGCTGATCGGGGAGCTGTTTTTT. Translating it yields CASTPGRSGGLIGELFF.

As regards this clonotype: The junction and the germline gene differ at one end; a read error may be behind it. The rearrangement uses TRBV7-8 and TRBJ1-1, with D unresolved. The CDR3 length is 18 residues. CDR1 SGHVS and CDR2 FQNEAQ come from the germline V gene. This chain's CDR3 is CASSLPESARILNTGAFF. CDR3 nucleotide sequence: TGTGCCAGCAGCTTACCAGAGTCCGCGAGAATATTGAACACTGGAGCTTTCTTT.

The chain employs TRBV5-6 and TRBJ1-1; D not resolved. The CDR3 loop spans 15 amino acids. V lost 1 base and J lost 1, with 11 bases in between. Germline V CDR1 and CDR2: SGHDT, YYEEEE. CDR3 nucleotides: TGTGCCAGCAGCTTGTACGGACGGCAGAACACTGAAGCTTTCTTT. Translated: CASSLYGRQNTEAFF. Based on the CDR3 plus reference TRBV5-6 and TRBJ1-1, the full variable domain is DAGVTQSPTHLIKTRGQQVTLRCSPKSGHDTVSWYQQALGQGPQFIFQYYEEEERQRGNFPDRFSGHQFPNYSSELNVNALLLGDSALYLCASSLYGRQNTEAFFGQGTRLTVV.

This clonotype has just a few counts. CDR3 region: CAISEASGGSYEQFF. Written as DNA, the CDR3 is TGTGCCATCAGTGAGGCTAGCGGGGGTAGCTATGAGCAGTTCTTC. This rearrangement joins TRBV10-3 to TRBJ2-1; TRBD2 matches at 10 bases. There are 15 residues in the CDR3. Germline V gene sequence: CDR1 ENHRY, CDR2 SYGVKD. The junction had 6 bases not matched to a gene; V was cut back by 2 bases and J by 8 bases.

This clonotype was seen a handful of times. The V call is TRBV29-1, the J call TRBJ2-2; 9 positions match TRBD2. Trimming at V came to 4 bases and at J to 4 bases, leaving 7 bases not matched to a gene. This CDR3 has 15 amino acids. The germline gives CDR1 SQVTM, CDR2 ANQGSEA. CDR3 loop: CSVGAGGPSTGELFF. The CDR3 region has the DNA TGCAGCGTTGGAGCGGGGGGCCCGAGCACCGGGGAGCTGTTTTTT.

As to this clonotype: At one end the junction does not follow the germline gene, possibly because of a read error. This sequence joins TRBV5-5 and TRBJ1-2; D possibly corresponds to TRBD1 (6 bases). The CDR3 consists of 14 residues. The germline CDR1 and CDR2 sequences are SGHKS and YYEKEE (reference sequence). CDR3: CTSSAGALNYGYTF. CDR3 sequence (DNA): TGTACCAGCAGCGCAGGGGCGCTTAACTATGGCTACACCTTC.

This clonotype was counted at least ten times. The rearrangement uses TRBV12-3 or TRBV12-4 and TRBJ2-1; the D is unclear. Trimming stripped 4 bases from V and 9 bases from J, with 19 bases between. This CDR3 spans 15 amino acids. The CDR3, as DNA: TGTGCCAGCAGTTCCCTCCCGCCTGCTTTGGGTGAGCAGTTCTTC. Amino acids: CASSSLPPALGEQFF.

In the case of this clonotype: An end of the junction does not agree with germline; a read error may underlie this. The rearrangement links TRBV18 to TRBJ1-1, with TRBD1 as a possible D gene (6 bases). This CDR3 is built from 14 residues. Germline loops: CDR1 KGHSH, CDR2 LQKENI. The CDR3: CVSSPIGTRGEAFF. In nucleotides, the CDR3 is TGTGTCAGCTCACCAATAGGGACCAGGGGTGAAGCTTTCTTT.

This clonotype was seen only a few times. The gene calls are TRBV6-5 and TRBJ1-5; D is uncertain. CDR1 is MNHEY and CDR2 is SVGAGI in the germline V gene. The CDR3 is made up of 13 amino acids. V dropped 0 bases and J dropped 5 bases, with 5 bases sitting between them. As DNA, the CDR3 is TGTGCCAGCAGTTACTCGTTTGATCAGCCCCAGCATTTT. As protein: CASSYSFDQPQHF.

The chain couples TRBV6-7 to TRBJ1-6; D gene uncertain. TRBV6-7 is an ORF; its function is uncertain. The CDR3 runs to 20 residues. The ends were cut back, 6 bases at V and 0 bases at J, with 24 bases in the middle. As DNA, the CDR3 is TGTGCCAGCAGCCCTCCCGAGGTGGCGGATAGGATCTCCTATAATTCACCCCTCCACTTT. As protein: CASSPPEVADRISYNSPLHF.